The 8 T cell receptor beta chains listed next were all sequenced from one sample in a study of OX40 agonist ivuxolimab in advanced cancers. Assay: immunoSEQ multiplex PCR; the TCRdb copy retains only in-frame clones and omits some. The sample has some 100,000 clones; 75% to 95% are singletons. The sample was CD4+ or CD8+ T cells sorted from blood, taken in a trial of the OX40 agonist ivuxolimab. The receptors come from an adult with an advanced solid tumor such as melanoma, head and neck, liver or kidney cancer.

The chain recombines TRBV5-1 with TRBJ2-5; 15 bases match TRBD2. This CDR3 is 15 amino acids long. The trim removed 3 bases at V and 5 bases at J, leaving 2 bases unmatched. The germline gives CDR1 SGHRS, CDR2 YFSETQ. As DNA, the CDR3 is TGCGCCAGCAGCTCCGGACTAGCGGGAGGGGAGACCCAGTACTTC. This encodes CASSSGLAGGETQYF.

The chain uses TRBV11-2 and TRBJ1-1; D unresolved. This CDR3 has 13 amino acids. Germline V gene lookup returns CDR1 SGHAT and CDR2 FQNNGV. V gave up 3 bases and J gave up 2 bases, with 7 bases separating them. The DNA for the CDR3 is TGTGCCAGCAGCTTGAGATACAACACTGAAGCTTTCTTT. Residues: CASSLRYNTEAFF.

This clone was seen more than once but under ten times. Here the CDR3 DNA reads TGCGCCAGCAGCCGGGTAACCGGGACTAGCCTCAATGAGCAGTTCTTC. The encoded protein is CASSRVTGTSLNEQFF. The rearrangement links TRBV5-1 to TRBJ2-1; TRBD2 agrees at 9 bases. Germline CDR1 SGHRS, CDR2 YFSETQ. Trimming cost V 4 bases and J 6 bases; bases outside gene matches: 11. The CDR3 spans 16 residues. Full variable domain (remainder filled in from reference TRBV5-1 and TRBJ2-1): KAGVTQTPRYLIKTRGQQVTLSCSPISGHRSVSWYQQTPGQGLQFLFEYFSETQRNKGNFPGRFSGRQFSNSRSEMNVSTLELGDSALYLCASSRVTGTSLNEQFFGPGTRLTVL.

CDR3 DNA: TGTGCCAGCAGCTCCCTATACGAGCAGTACTTC. This encodes CASSSLYEQYF. V gene TRBV11-1 combines with J gene TRBJ2-7; D remains ambiguous. The CDR3 sequence is 11 residues long. Germline assignment: CDR1 SGHAT and CDR2 FQDESV (reference sequence). The V gene lost 4 bases and the J gene lost 4 bases, with 5 bases spanning the gap.

In DNA, the CDR3 is TGTGCCAGCAGCTTAGGAGGGGTTGGGGCACGGCAAACGTACAATGAGCAGTTCTTC. Translation: CASSLGGVGARQTYNEQFF. The genes are TRBV11-3 and TRBJ2-1; D may correspond to TRBD1 or TRBD2 (5 bases each). V lost 1 base, J lost 4 bases, and 23 bases lay in between. CDR3 length: 19 amino acids. CDR1 and CDR2 (germline): SGHNT, YENEEA. The full variable domain, its missing parts supplied by reference TRBV11-3 and TRBJ2-1, is EAGVVQSPRYKIIEKKQPVAFWCNPISGHNTLYWYLQNLGQGPELLIRYENEEAVDDSQLPKDRFSAERLKGVDSTLKIQPAELGDSAVYLCASSLGGVGARQTYNEQFFGPGTRLTVL.

J is TRBJ2-7 and V is TRBV7-9, with 10 bases aligning to TRBD2. CDR1 and CDR2 from the germline V gene are SEHNR and FQNEAQ (reference sequence). J lost 7 bases, V lost 1 base, and 19 bases had no gene match. CDR3 size: 19 residues. CDR3 in DNA: TGTGCCAGCAGCTTAGTGAGGACTAGCGGACCCCAGGGGAGGAAAGAGCAGTACTTC. This translates into CASSLVRTSGPQGRKEQYF. The full variable domain, rest sourced from reference TRBV7-9 and TRBJ2-7, is DTGVSQNPRHKITKRGQNVTFRCDPISEHNRLYWYRQTLGQGPEFLTYFQNEAQLEKSRLLSDRFSAERPKGSFSTLEIQRTEQGDSAMYLCASSLVRTSGPQGRKEQYFGPGTRLTVT.

The chain uses TRBV5-4 and TRBJ2-3, with a tentative D call TRBD2 (5 bases). Trimming stripped 0 bases from V and 1 base from J, with 9 bases between. CDR3 size: 15 residues. The germline V gene encodes CDR1 SGHNT and CDR2 YYREEE (reference sequence). The CDR3 DNA sequence: TGTGCCAGCAGCTTGGTAGCGTCTCGCACAGATACGCAGTATTTT. This translates into CASSLVASRTDTQYF.

The chain has TRBV11-2 and TRBJ2-7, with 9 nucleotides matching TRBD2. Trimming cost V 3 bases and J 0 bases; bases outside gene matches: 12. Germline loops: CDR1 SGHAT, CDR2 FQNNGV. CDR3 size: 18 residues. The chain's CDR3 is CASSFKAGGPTSSYEQYF. CDR3 bases: TGTGCCAGCAGCTTTAAAGCGGGAGGCCCGACGAGCTCCTACGAGCAGTACTTC.